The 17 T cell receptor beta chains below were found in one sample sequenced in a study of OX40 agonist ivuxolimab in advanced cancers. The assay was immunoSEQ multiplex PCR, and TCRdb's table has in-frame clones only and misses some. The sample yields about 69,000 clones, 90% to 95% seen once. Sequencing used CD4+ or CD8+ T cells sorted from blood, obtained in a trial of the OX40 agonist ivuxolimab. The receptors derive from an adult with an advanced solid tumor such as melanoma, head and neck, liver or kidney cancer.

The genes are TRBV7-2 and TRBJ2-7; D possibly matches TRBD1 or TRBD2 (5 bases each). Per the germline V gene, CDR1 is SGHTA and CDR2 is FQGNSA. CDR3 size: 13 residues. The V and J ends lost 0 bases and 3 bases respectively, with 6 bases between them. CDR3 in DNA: TGTGCCAGCAGCTTAGCGAGGGGCTACGAGCAGTACTTC. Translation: CASSLARGYEQYF.

For the CDR3, the DNA is TGTGCCAGCAGCCCTGGACAGGGCTACGGTTTAGCCGGGGAGCTGTTTTTT. It specifies CASSPGQGYGLAGELFF. The J gene is TRBJ2-2, the V gene TRBV7-9, with 8 bases lining up with TRBD1. Trimming took 5 bases from V and 6 from J; bases not matched to a gene: 14. Germline V gene lookup returns CDR1 SEHNR and CDR2 FQNEAQ (reference sequence). This CDR3 contains 17 residues.

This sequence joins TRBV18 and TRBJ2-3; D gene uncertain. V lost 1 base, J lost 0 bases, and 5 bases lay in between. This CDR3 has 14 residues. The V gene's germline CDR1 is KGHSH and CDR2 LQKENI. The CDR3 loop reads CASSPLSSTDTQYF. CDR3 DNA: TGTGCCAGCTCACCACTCAGTAGCACAGATACGCAGTATTTT.

The CDR3, as DNA: TGCGCCAGCAGCATCAAACAGACGAGTGAGCAGTTCTTC. Amino acid sequence: CASSIKQTSEQFF. This rearrangement joins TRBV5-1 to TRBJ2-1; no definite D call. Germline V gene lookup returns CDR1 SGHRS and CDR2 YFSETQ. Trimming stripped 4 bases from V and 9 bases from J, with 14 bases between. The CDR3 contains 13 residues.

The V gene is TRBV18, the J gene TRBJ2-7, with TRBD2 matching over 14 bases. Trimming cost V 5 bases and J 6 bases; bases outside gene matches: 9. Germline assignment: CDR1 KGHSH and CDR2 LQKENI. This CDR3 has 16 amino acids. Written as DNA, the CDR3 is TGTGCCAGCTCAAGACTAGCGGGAGGGCTTACTATCGAGCAGTACTTC. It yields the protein CASSRLAGGLTIEQYF.

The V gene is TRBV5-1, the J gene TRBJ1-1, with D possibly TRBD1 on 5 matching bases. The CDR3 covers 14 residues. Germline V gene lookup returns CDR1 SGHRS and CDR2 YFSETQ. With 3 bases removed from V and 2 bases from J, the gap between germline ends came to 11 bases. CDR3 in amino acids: CASSYGTPNTEAFF. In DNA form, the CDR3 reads TGCGCCAGCAGCTACGGGACTCCTAACACTGAAGCTTTCTTT.

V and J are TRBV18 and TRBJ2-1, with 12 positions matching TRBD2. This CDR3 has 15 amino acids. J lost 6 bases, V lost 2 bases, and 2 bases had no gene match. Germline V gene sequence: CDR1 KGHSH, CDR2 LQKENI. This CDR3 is CASSPGLAGSNEQFF. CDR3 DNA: TGTGCCAGCTCACCAGGACTAGCGGGAAGCAATGAGCAGTTCTTC.

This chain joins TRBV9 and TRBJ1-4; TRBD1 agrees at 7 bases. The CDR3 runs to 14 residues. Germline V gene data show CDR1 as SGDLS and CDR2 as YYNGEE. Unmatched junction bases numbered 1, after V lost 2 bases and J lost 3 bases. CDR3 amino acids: CASSVDRANEKLFF. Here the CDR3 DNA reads TGTGCCAGCAGCGTCGACAGGGCTAATGAAAAACTGTTTTTT.

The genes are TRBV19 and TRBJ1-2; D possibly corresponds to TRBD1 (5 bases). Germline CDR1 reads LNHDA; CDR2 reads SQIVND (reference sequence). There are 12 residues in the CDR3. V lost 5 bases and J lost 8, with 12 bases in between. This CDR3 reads CASSPRGAGYTF. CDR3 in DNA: TGTGCCAGTAGTCCCCGAGGGGCGGGCTACACCTTC.

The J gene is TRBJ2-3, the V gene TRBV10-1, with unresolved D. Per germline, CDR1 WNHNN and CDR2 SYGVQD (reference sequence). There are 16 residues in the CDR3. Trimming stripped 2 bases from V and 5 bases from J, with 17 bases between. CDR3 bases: TGCGCCAGCAGTGAGGCCACTCTGGGGTCGGGAGATACGCAGTATTTT. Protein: CASSEATLGSGDTQYF.

The CDR3 loop is CASSSPGRETQYF. The CDR3 nucleotides are TGTGCCAGCAGTTCCCCAGGTCGAGAGACCCAGTACTTC. V usage is TRBV6-6 and J usage is TRBJ2-5; D not resolved. The germline V gene has CDR1 MNHNY and CDR2 SVGAGI (reference sequence). The germline V and J ends were trimmed by 4 bases and 4 bases, with 10 bases remaining between them. This CDR3 comprises 13 residues.

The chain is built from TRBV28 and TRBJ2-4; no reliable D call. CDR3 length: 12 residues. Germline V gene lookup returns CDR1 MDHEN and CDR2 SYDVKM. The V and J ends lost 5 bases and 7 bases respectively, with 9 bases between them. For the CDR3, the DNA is TGTGCCAGCAGTCCCCCCTCTAACATTCAGTACTTC. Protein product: CASSPPSNIQYF.

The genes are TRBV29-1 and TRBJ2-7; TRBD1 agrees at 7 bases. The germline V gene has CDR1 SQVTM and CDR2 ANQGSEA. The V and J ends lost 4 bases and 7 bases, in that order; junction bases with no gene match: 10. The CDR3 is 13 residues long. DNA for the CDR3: TGCAGCGTTGGGGACAGTATGAATGGTGAGCAGTACTTC. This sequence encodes CSVGDSMNGEQYF.

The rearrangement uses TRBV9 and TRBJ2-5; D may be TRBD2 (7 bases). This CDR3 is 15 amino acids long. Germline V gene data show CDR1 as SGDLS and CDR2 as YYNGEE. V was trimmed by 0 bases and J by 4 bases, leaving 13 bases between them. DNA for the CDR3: TGTGCCAGCAGCGTAGGTCCGGGGGGCGGAGAGACCCAGTACTTC. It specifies CASSVGPGGGETQYF.

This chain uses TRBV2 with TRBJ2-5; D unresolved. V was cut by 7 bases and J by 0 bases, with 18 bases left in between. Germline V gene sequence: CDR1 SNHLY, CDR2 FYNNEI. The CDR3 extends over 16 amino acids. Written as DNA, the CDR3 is TGTGCCAGCACCGTGGACCGGCGGCCGTACCAAGAGACCCAGTACTTC. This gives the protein CASTVDRRPYQETQYF.

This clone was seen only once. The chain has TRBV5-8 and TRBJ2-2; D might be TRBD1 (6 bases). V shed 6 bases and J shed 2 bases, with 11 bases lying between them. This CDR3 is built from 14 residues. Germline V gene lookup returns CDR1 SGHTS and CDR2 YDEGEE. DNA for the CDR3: TGTGCCAGCATCCGGGACACCAACACCGGGGAGCTGTTTTTT. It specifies CASIRDTNTGELFF.

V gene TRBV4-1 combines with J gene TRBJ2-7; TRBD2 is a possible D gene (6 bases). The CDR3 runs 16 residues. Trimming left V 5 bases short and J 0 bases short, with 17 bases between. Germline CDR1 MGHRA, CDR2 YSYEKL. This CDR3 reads CASSSASGSSSYEQYF. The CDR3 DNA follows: TGCGCCAGCAGCTCGGCCAGCGGGTCGAGCTCCTACGAGCAGTACTTC.